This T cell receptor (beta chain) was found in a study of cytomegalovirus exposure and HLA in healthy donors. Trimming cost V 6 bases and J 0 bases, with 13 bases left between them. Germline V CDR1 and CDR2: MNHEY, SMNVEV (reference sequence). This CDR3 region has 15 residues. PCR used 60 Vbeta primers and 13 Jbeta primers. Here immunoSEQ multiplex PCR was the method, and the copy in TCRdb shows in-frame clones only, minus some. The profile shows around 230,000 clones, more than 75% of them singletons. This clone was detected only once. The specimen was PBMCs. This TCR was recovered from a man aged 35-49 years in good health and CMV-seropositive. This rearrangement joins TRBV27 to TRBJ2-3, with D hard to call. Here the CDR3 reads CASSRLDGSTDTQYF. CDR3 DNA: TGTGCCAGCAGCCGTCTAGACGGTAGCACAGATACGCAGTATTTT.